The present T cell receptor (beta chain) was sequenced within a study of siplizumab effects on memory and regulatory T cells. Study results and limitations: Naive T cells were seen as more diverse than memory cells and as major alloresponse contributors. No functional test confirmed suppression by proliferating siplizumab-culture Tregs. Alloreactive sequences whose origin lay in unstimulated CD4+ memory cells were significantly reduced by siplizumab.

TCR templates, about 100,000 per sample, were assayed. The repertoire was sequenced with immunoSEQ multiplex PCR; TCRdb's copy has only in-frame clones and lacks some. The data show some 100,000 clones, with approximately 92% seen just once and more than 2.5% held by the top ten. Concerning this clone itself: Antigen specificity is unknown.

Germline lookup yields CDR1 LNHDA and CDR2 SQIVND (reference sequence). The CDR3 extends over 14 amino acids. V was clipped by 4 bases and J by 5 bases, with 14 bases between them. The rearrangement links TRBV19 to TRBJ2-5, with D possibly TRBD2 on 6 matching bases. Source material: CD4+ T cells sorted from blood. This clonotype was sampled from a human donor in good health. Some clones in this sample may be carry-over from other donors' samples. CDR3 sequence (DNA): TGTGCCAGTAGTAGTCCGGGGGAAGGGGAGACCCAGTACTTC. Translated: CASSSPGEGETQYF. The full variable domain, completed using reference TRBV19 and TRBJ2-5, is DGGITQSPKYLFRKEGQNVTLSCEQNLNHDAMYWYRQDPGQGLRLIYYSQIVNDFQKGDIAEGYSVSREKKESFPLTVTSAQKNPTAFYLCASSSPGEGETQYFGPGTRLLVL.